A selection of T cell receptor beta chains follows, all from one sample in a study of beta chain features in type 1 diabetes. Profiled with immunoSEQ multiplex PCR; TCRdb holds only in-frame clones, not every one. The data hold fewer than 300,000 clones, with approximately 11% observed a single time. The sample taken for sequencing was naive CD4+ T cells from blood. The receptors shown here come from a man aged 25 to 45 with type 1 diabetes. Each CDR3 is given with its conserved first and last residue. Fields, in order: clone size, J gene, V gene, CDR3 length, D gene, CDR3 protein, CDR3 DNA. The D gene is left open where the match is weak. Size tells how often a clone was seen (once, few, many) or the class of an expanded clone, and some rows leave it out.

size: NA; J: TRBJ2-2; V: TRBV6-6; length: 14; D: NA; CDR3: CATQAGSNTGELFF; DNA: TGTGCCACGCAAGCAGGTTCCAACACCGGGGAGCTGTTTTTT
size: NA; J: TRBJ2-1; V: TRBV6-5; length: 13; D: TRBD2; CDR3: CASSIAGSNEQFF; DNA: TGTGCCAGCAGCATAGCGGGGAGCAATGAGCAGTTCTTC
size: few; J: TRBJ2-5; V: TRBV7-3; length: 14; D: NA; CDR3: CASSLFAGPETQYF; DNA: TGTGCCAGCAGCTTATTTGCGGGACCGGAGACCCAGTACTTC
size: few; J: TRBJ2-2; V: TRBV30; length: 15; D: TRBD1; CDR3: CACQTGGGLTGELFF; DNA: TGTGCCTGTCAGACAGGGGGCGGTTTGACCGGGGAGCTGTTTTTT
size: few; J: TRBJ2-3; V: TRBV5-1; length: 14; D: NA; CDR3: CASSLGGAGDTQYF; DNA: TGCGCCAGCAGCTTGGGAGGTGCGGGAGATACGCAGTATTTT
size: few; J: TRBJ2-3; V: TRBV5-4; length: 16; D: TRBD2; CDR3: CASSLSPLAGTDTQYF; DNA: TGTGCCAGCAGCCTATCGCCGCTAGCGGGGACAGATACGCAGTATTTT
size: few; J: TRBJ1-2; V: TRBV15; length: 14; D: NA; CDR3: CATSRDLTNYGYTF; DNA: TGTGCCACCAGCAGAGATCTTACTAACTATGGCTACACCTTC
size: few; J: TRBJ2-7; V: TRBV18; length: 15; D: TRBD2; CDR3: CASSRDGGTSYEQYF; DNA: TGTGCCAGCTCACGGGACGGGGGGACTTCCTACGAGCAGTACTTC
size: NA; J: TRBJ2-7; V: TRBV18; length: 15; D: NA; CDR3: CASSPPIASAYEQYF; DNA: TGTGCCAGCTCACCACCGATCGCTAGCGCCTACGAGCAGTACTTC
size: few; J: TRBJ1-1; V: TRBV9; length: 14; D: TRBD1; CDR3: CASSVGTGNTEAFF; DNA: TGTGCCAGCAGCGTAGGGACAGGCAACACTGAAGCTTTCTTT
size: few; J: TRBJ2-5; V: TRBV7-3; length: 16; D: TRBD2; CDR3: CASSRGLAGVQETQYF; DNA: TGTGCCAGCAGCCGCGGACTAGCGGGGGTCCAAGAGACCCAGTACTTC
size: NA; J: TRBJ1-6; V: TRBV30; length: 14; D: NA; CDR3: CAWSWGPSGSPLHF; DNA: TGTGCCTGGAGTTGGGGGCCGTCAGGTTCACCCCTCCACTTT
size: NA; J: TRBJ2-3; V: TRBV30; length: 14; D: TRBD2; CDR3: CAFSAGGPWDTQYF; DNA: TGTGCCTTTTCTGCGGGGGGACCCTGGGATACGCAGTATTTT
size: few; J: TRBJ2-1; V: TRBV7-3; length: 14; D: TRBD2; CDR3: CASSLGLAGNEQFF; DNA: TGTGCCAGCAGCCTAGGACTAGCGGGGAATGAGCAGTTCTTC
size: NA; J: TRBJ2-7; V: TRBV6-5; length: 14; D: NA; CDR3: CASSPRGPNYEQYF; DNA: TGTGCCAGCAGCCCCAGGGGACCCAATTACGAGCAGTACTTC
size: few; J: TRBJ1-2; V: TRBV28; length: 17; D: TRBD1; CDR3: CASSTGSRTGGSYGYTF; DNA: TGTGCCAGCAGTACCGGATCCCGGACAGGGGGCAGCTATGGCTACACCTTC
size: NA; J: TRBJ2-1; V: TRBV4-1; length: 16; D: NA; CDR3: CASSQESIRRGNEQFF; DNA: TGCGCCAGCAGCCAAGAGTCAATCAGGCGCGGGAATGAGCAGTTCTTC